The table lists the clone carrying this TCR beta chain with a few counts. The target antigen is unknown. The repertoire was sequenced with immunoSEQ multiplex PCR; TCRdb's copy has only in-frame clones and lacks some. In the table there are roughly 92,000 clones, about nine tenths of which are singletons. The sample originates from a study of PD-1 blockade in classical Hodgkin lymphoma. Findings of the study overall: CD4+ TCR diversity climbed significantly by C4D1, unlike CD8+ TCR diversity. Baseline diversity was lower in partial responders and progressors than complete responders. Baseline TCR diversity was reportedly lower in newly diagnosed patients than healthy donors.

All the patients suffered relapse after autologous stem cell transplantation, and brentuximab vedotin exposure differed. The clonotype originates from a human donor with classical Hodgkin lymphoma. This material consisted of peripheral blood mononuclear cells (PBMCs), taken at baseline.

DNA of the CDR3: TGCGCCAGCAGTAGCTCCTACGAGCAGTACTTC. Translation gives CASSSSYEQYF. The rearrangement joins TRBV10-1 to TRBJ2-7; D not certain. This CDR3 has 11 residues. CDR1 WNHNN and CDR2 SYGVQD come from the germline V gene (reference sequence). With 5 bases removed from V and 0 bases from J, the gap between germline ends came to 2 bases.